Shown below are 13 T cell receptor beta chains from a single sample sequenced in a study of blood T cells in healthy people across ages. A second PCR, run for about 7 to 11 cycles, used a sample-barcoded 5' primer plus a J-beta primer mix. Each CDR3 protein is one row after TCRdb ran MiXCR on the 5' RACE reads. The sample lists 2 million or so distinct CDR3 sequences; roughly 52% were seen once. The sample comprised blood. Every receptor here comes from a woman aged 40 to 55 in good health.

This chain links TRBV6-5 with TRBJ2-3; 12 bases map to TRBD2. In germline, CDR1 is MNHEY, CDR2 SVGAGI. V dropped 4 bases and J dropped 2; count of bases not matched to a gene: 7. This CDR3 is built from 17 residues. This chain's CDR3 is CASSSERLAGDTDTQYF. CDR3 coding DNA: TGTGCCAGCAGTTCCGAACGACTAGCGGGGGACACAGATACGCAGTATTTT.

The chain has TRBV6-1 and TRBJ2-7; D is perhaps TRBD2 (5 bases). The ends were cut back, 3 bases at V and 9 bases at J, with 18 bases in the middle. CDR3 length: 14 amino acids. Germline CDR1 and CDR2: MNHNS and SASEGT. Here the CDR3 DNA reads TGTGCCAGCAGTGAGAGAGAGGGCGGTTTTTGGCAGTACTTC. This gives the protein CASSEREGGFWQYF.

The sample holds a few counts of this clonotype. The chain links TRBV7-9 to TRBJ2-5, with D maybe TRBD2 (6 bases). V lost 1 base and J lost 6, with 12 bases in between. There are 14 residues in the CDR3. Per germline, CDR1 SEHNR and CDR2 FQNEAQ (reference sequence). In nucleotides, the CDR3 is TGTGCCAGCAGCTTAGGTGTAGCGGCAAAGACCCAGTACTTC. Protein product: CASSLGVAAKTQYF. The full variable domain, rest sourced from reference TRBV7-9 and TRBJ2-5, is DTGVSQNPRHKITKRGQNVTFRCDPISEHNRLYWYRQTLGQGPEFLTYFQNEAQLEKSRLLSDRFSAERPKGSFSTLEIQRTEQGDSAMYLCASSLGVAAKTQYFGPGTRLLVL.

CDR3 bases: TGCAGTGCTAGATTCAGGAATGAAAAACTGTTTTTT. Translated: CSARFRNEKLFF. The chain couples TRBV20-1 to TRBJ1-4; D is unresolved. Germline V gives CDR1 DFQATT, CDR2 SNEGSKA (reference sequence). CDR3 length: 12 amino acids. The V gene lost 2 bases and the J gene lost 5 bases, with 6 bases spanning the gap.

Comments on this clonotype: Its ends do not fully match the called genes, so a read error is possible. The chain couples TRBV7-7 to TRBJ2-3; tentatively, D is TRBD1 (6 bases). CDR3 size: 14 residues. Germline CDR1 SSHAT, CDR2 FNYEAQ (reference sequence). The chain's CDR3 is CASSLAPGVDTQYF. CDR3 sequence (DNA): TGTGCTAGCAGCTTAGCACCAGGGGTAGATACGCAGTATTTT.

V usage is TRBV9 and J usage is TRBJ2-4, with 13 bases fitting TRBD2. The J segment lost 1 base and the V segment lost 4 bases, leaving 11 bases of the junction unmatched. Germline lookup yields CDR1 SGDLS and CDR2 YYNGEE. This CDR3 contains 19 residues. The CDR3 DNA reads as TGTGCCAGCAGCCCCAGGGGACTAGCGGGGCCCTCGGCCAAAAACATTCAGTACTTC. Protein: CASSPRGLAGPSAKNIQYF. Drawing the rest from reference TRBV9 and TRBJ2-4, the complete variable domain is DSGVTQTPKHLITATGQRVTLRCSPRSGDLSVYWYQQSLDQGLQFLIQYYNGEERAKGNILERFSAQQFPDLHSELNLSSLELGDSALYFCASSPRGLAGPSAKNIQYFGAGTRLSVL.

This chain links TRBV4-2 with TRBJ2-3; 7 bases match TRBD1. There are 16 residues in the CDR3. Losses at the gene ends were 1 base for V and 2 bases for J; bases not matched to a gene: 6. Germline V gene sequence: CDR1 LGHNA, CDR2 YNFKEQ. This chain's CDR3 is CASSQGQQGSTDTQYF. The CDR3 coding sequence is TGTGCCAGCAGCCAAGGCCAACAGGGGTCCACAGATACGCAGTATTTT.

The chain links TRBV7-2 to TRBJ1-2; 12 bases map to TRBD1. V lost 1 base, J lost 4 bases, and 13 bases stayed unmatched. The CDR3 length is 19 residues. CDR1 is SGHTA and CDR2 is FQGNSA in the germline V gene. The CDR3 protein is CASSLVGTGGARGSYGYTF. The CDR3 nucleotides are TGTGCCAGCAGCTTAGTCGGGACAGGGGGCGCAAGAGGAAGCTATGGCTACACCTTC.

This clonotype was counted only a few times. The V and J genes are TRBV28 and TRBJ2-1; maybe TRBD1 (6 bases). The germline CDR1 and CDR2 sequences are MDHEN and SYDVKM. The CDR3 length is 14 residues. Trimming took off 8 bases at V and 4 bases at J, with 15 bases between the two ends. This chain's CDR3 is CASQKDTGYNEQFF. The CDR3 DNA sequence: TGTGCCAGCCAAAAAGATACAGGGTACAATGAGCAGTTCTTC.

This sequence joins TRBV7-9 and TRBJ2-5; D call uncertain. The V end was cut by 3 bases, the J end by 11 bases, with 16 bases between. CDR1 and CDR2 from the germline V gene are SEHNR and FQNEAQ (reference sequence). CDR3 length: 13 amino acids. The CDR3 reads CASSFGAKTEQYF. The CDR3 bases are TGTGCCAGCAGCTTCGGTGCCAAAACTGAGCAGTACTTC. Together with reference TRBV7-9 and TRBJ2-5, the CDR3 gives the full variable domain: DTGVSQNPRHKITKRGQNVTFRCDPISEHNRLYWYRQTLGQGPEFLTYFQNEAQLEKSRLLSDRFSAERPKGSFSTLEIQRTEQGDSAMYLCASSFGAKTEQYFGPGTRLLVL.

This chain links TRBV7-9 with TRBJ1-1; 7 nucleotides agree with TRBD1. CDR3 length equals 16 residues. Unmatched junction bases numbered 8, after V lost 3 bases and J lost 1 base. Germline lookup yields CDR1 SEHNR and CDR2 FQNEAQ (reference sequence). The CDR3 nucleotides read TGTGCCAGCAGCTTTACGCCGGACAGGCGGAACACTGAAGCTTTCTTT. Encoded protein: CASSFTPDRRNTEAFF. The full variable domain, its missing parts supplied by reference TRBV7-9 and TRBJ1-1, is DTGVSQNPRHKITKRGQNVTFRCDPISEHNRLYWYRQTLGQGPEFLTYFQNEAQLEKSRLLSDRFSAERPKGSFSTLEIQRTEQGDSAMYLCASSFTPDRRNTEAFFGQGTRLTVV.

This clonotype was detected a few times. This chain joins TRBV5-6 and TRBJ2-1, with 13 bases aligning to TRBD2. In germline, CDR1 is SGHDT, CDR2 YYEEEE. V dropped 4 bases and J dropped 0; count of bases not matched to a gene: 13. This CDR3 is 20 amino acids long. The CDR3 is CASSDRKRTSGGSSYNEQFF. The CDR3 region has the DNA TGTGCCAGCAGCGACAGGAAGAGGACTAGCGGGGGTAGCTCCTACAATGAGCAGTTCTTC. Looking up the rest from reference TRBV5-6 and TRBJ2-1 gives the full variable domain: DAGVTQSPTHLIKTRGQQVTLRCSPKSGHDTVSWYQQALGQGPQFIFQYYEEEERQRGNFPDRFSGHQFPNYSSELNVNALLLGDSALYLCASSDRKRTSGGSSYNEQFFGPGTRLTVL.

A few counts support this clonotype. The CDR3 sequence is CASSRTGTTEAFF. CDR3 DNA sequence: TGTGCCAGCAGCCGAACAGGGACCACTGAAGCTTTCTTT. The gene calls are TRBV7-9 and TRBJ1-1; weak D call: TRBD1 (6 bases). Germline values: CDR1 SEHNR, CDR2 FQNEAQ (reference sequence). The ends were cut back, 5 bases at V and 4 bases at J, with 11 bases in the middle. There are 13 residues in the CDR3.